One sample yielded the 18 T cell receptor beta chains listed below, sequenced in a study of vaccination effects on CD4 cells after COVID-19. Following culture for roughly 10 days, CD4+ T cells were isolated. Two-dose vaccination with either BNT162b2 or mRNA-1273 was given to the participants. Sequenced by immunoSEQ multiplex PCR; TCRdb stores in-frame clones only, minus some. This table holds tens of thousands of clones, approximately 72% found once. These receptors have no identified antigens. Sequencing was performed on CD4+ T cells from PBMCs cultured without peptide, taken after COVID-19 vaccination. The receptors stem from a human donor who received a COVID-19 vaccine.

The chain recombines TRBV5-3 with TRBJ2-1, with D hard to call. TRBV5-3 carries the ORF label, with uncertain function. V was shortened by 3 bases and J by 8 bases, with 15 bases between the two germline ends. CDR3 size: 14 residues. CDR3 region: CARSCTLGSDEQFF. CDR3 nucleotide sequence: TGTGCCAGAAGCTGTACCCTAGGGTCGGATGAGCAGTTCTTC.

The V gene is TRBV30, the J gene TRBJ1-2; the D is unclear. Germline CDR1 and CDR2: GTSNPN and SVGIG (reference sequence). The CDR3 extends over 15 amino acids. V dropped 0 bases and J dropped 8 bases, with 19 bases sitting between them. CDR3 nucleotide sequence: TGTGCCTGGAGTGTACCGGTCGGGCGGGTAAGCGGCTACACCTTC. Its protein product is CAWSVPVGRVSGYTF.

The J gene is TRBJ2-7, the V gene TRBV6-2 or TRBV6-3, with 8 positions matching TRBD2. Germline-derived CDR1 and CDR2 are MNHEY and SVGEGT. The trim removed 0 bases at V and 0 bases at J, leaving 7 bases unmatched. The CDR3 spans 17 residues. CDR3 in DNA: TGTGCCAGCAGTTACTCGGGGTTAGCGGGATTCTCCTACGAGCAGTACTTC. It encodes CASSYSGLAGFSYEQYF.

The chain joins TRBV5-6 to TRBJ2-1; D possibly corresponds to TRBD1 (5 bases). Germline assignment: CDR1 SGHDT and CDR2 YYEEEE. Trimming took off 2 bases at V and 8 bases at J, with 11 bases between the two ends. This CDR3 has 13 amino acids. Here the CDR3 reads CASSLQVSHEQFF. The DNA of the CDR3 is TGTGCCAGCAGCTTACAGGTCAGCCATGAGCAGTTCTTC.

This clone was recorded only once. The chain recombines TRBV5-1 with TRBJ1-3; D is unresolved. This CDR3 is 15 amino acids long. Trimming cost V 1 base and J 0 bases, with 8 bases left between them. CDR1 is SGHRS and CDR2 is YFSETQ in the germline V gene. The CDR3 loop reads CASSLRQDSGNTIYF. CDR3 sequence (DNA): TGCGCCAGCAGCTTGAGGCAGGACTCTGGAAACACCATATATTTT.

In this sample, this clone turned up a few times. The chain uses TRBV7-9 and TRBJ1-2, with 7 bases matching TRBD1. J lost 1 base, V lost 6 bases, and 14 bases had no gene match. Germline values: CDR1 SEHNR, CDR2 FQNEAQ (reference sequence). The CDR3 is 17 residues long. The DNA of the CDR3 is TGTGCCAGCAGTTCGCGACAGGGAGGAGGCTTTAACTATGGCTACACCTTC. Translating it yields CASSSRQGGGFNYGYTF.

The CDR3 region is CASSFRDTQYF. DNA of the CDR3: TGCGCCAGCAGCTTCCGGGATACGCAGTATTTT. This chain uses TRBV5-1 with TRBJ2-3; unclear D gene. V was cut by 2 bases and J by 6 bases, with 4 bases left in between. The CDR3 length is 11 residues. Germline CDR1 and CDR2: SGHRS and YFSETQ.

A single count supports this clone. The chain combines TRBV9 with TRBJ2-7; no reliable D call. Germline CDR1 reads SGDLS; CDR2 reads YYNGEE. Deletions cut 4 bases from V and 1 base from J, with 12 bases between. The CDR3 sequence is 14 residues long. The CDR3 spells CASSPGPGSYEQYF. The CDR3 bases are TGTGCCAGCAGCCCCGGCCCCGGTTCCTACGAGCAGTACTTC. Looking up the rest from reference TRBV9 and TRBJ2-7 gives the full variable domain: DSGVTQTPKHLITATGQRVTLRCSPRSGDLSVYWYQQSLDQGLQFLIQYYNGEERAKGNILERFSAQQFPDLHSELNLSSLELGDSALYFCASSPGPGSYEQYFGPGTRLTVT.

V and J are TRBV13 and TRBJ1-2, with D possibly being TRBD1 (6 bases). Germline CDR1 PRHDT, CDR2 FYEKMQ (reference sequence). V lost 5 bases, J lost 2 bases, and 9 bases lay in between. The CDR3 covers 13 residues. The CDR3 loop is CASSPGQNYGYTF. The CDR3 DNA reads TGTGCCAGCAGCCCAGGACAGAACTATGGCTACACCTTC. Full variable domain (remainder filled in from reference TRBV13 and TRBJ1-2): AAGVIQSPRHLIKEKRETATLKCYPIPRHDTVYWYQQGPGQDPQFLISFYEKMQSDKGSIPDRFSAQQFSDYHSELNMSSLELGDSALYFCASSPGQNYGYTFGSGTRLTVV.

The CDR3 is CASSQSNIQTGPGLFF. As DNA, the CDR3 is TGTGCCAGCAGTCAATCTAATATACAAACTGGGCCTGGACTGTTTTTT. The chain uses TRBV2 and TRBJ1-4; D remains unclear. The ends were cut back, 5 bases at V and 13 bases at J, with 26 bases in the middle. Germline CDR1 SNHLY, CDR2 FYNNEI. The CDR3 loop spans 16 amino acids.

The chain carries TRBV7-2 and TRBJ1-5, with D possibly matching TRBD1 (5 bases). The CDR3 extends over 15 amino acids. The germline CDR1 and CDR2 sequences are SGHTA and FQGNSA. The V gene lost 5 bases and the J gene lost 1 base, with 12 bases spanning the gap. The CDR3 region is CASSRRAGSNQPQHF. As DNA, the CDR3 is TGTGCCAGCAGCCGGAGGGCAGGGAGCAATCAGCCCCAGCATTTT. Full variable domain (outside the CDR3, taken from reference TRBV7-2 and TRBJ1-5): GAGVSQSPSNKVTEKGKDVELRCDPISGHTALYWYRQSLGQGLEFLIYFQGNSAPDKSGLPSDRFSAERTGGSVSTLTIQRTQQEDSAVYLCASSRRAGSNQPQHFGDGTRLSIL.

This clone has just a few counts. The gene calls are TRBV7-2 and TRBJ1-2; the match to TRBD1 covers 7 bases. The CDR3 extends over 15 amino acids. V shed 5 bases, J shed 4 bases, and the junction held 10 bases outside the gene matches. Germline V gene lookup returns CDR1 SGHTA and CDR2 FQGNSA. The CDR3 spells CASSHGQVGLYGYTF. The DNA for the CDR3 is TGTGCCAGCAGCCATGGACAGGTGGGGCTCTATGGCTACACCTTC.

This chain uses TRBV29-1 with TRBJ1-1, with D possibly TRBD1 on 6 matching bases. Looked up from germline, CDR1 is SQVTM and CDR2 is ANQGSEA. Trimming pared 7 bases from V and 3 bases from J, leaving 15 bases between. The length of the CDR3 is 13 residues. The CDR3 protein is CSAWQGIYTEAFF. The CDR3 coding sequence is TGCAGCGCGTGGCAGGGGATCTACACTGAAGCTTTCTTT. The variable domain in full, with the rest retrieved from reference TRBV29-1 and TRBJ1-1, is SAVISQKPSRDICQRGTSLTIQCQVDSQVTMMFWYRQQPGQSLTLIATANQGSEATYESGFVIDKFPISRPNLTFSTLTVSNMSPEDSSIYLCSAWQGIYTEAFFGQGTRLTVV.

This clone showed up just a few times. The gene calls are TRBV19 and TRBJ1-3; D uncertain. V was trimmed by 3 bases and J by 4 bases, leaving 4 bases between them. CDR1 and CDR2 from the germline V gene are LNHDA and SQIVND (reference sequence). CDR3 size: 12 residues. DNA for the CDR3: TGTGCCAGTAGTATCCAGGGAAACACCATATATTTT. Its protein is CASSIQGNTIYF.

Remarks on this clone: One end of the junction is discordant with germline, which a read error may explain. The chain couples TRBV4-1 to TRBJ1-1; no definite D call. Germline V CDR1 and CDR2: MGHRA, YSYEKL. The CDR3 is 16 residues long. CDR3 protein: CASSQDTAPMNTEAFF. CDR3 DNA sequence: TGCGCCAGCAGTCAAGATACGGCCCCGATGAACACTGAAGCTTTCTTT.

This chain joins TRBV5-1 and TRBJ2-1, with TRBD1 matching over 7 bases. V lost 0 bases and J lost 2; bases outside the gene matches: 14. Germline loops: CDR1 SGHRS, CDR2 YFSETQ. CDR3 size: 19 residues. The CDR3: CASSLGRRGYDGAYNEQFF. DNA of the CDR3: TGCGCCAGCAGCTTGGGTCGCAGGGGGTACGATGGCGCCTACAATGAGCAGTTCTTC.

This clone was detected only once. CDR3 sequence reads: CASSYSGPPNEKLFF. The CDR3 region has the DNA TGTGCCAGCAGTTACTCAGGTCCACCTAATGAAAAACTGTTTTTT. The rearrangement joins TRBV6-5 to TRBJ1-4; unclear D gene. CDR1 and CDR2 (germline): MNHEY, SVGAGI. V lost 0 bases and J lost 3, with 8 bases in between. This CDR3 has 15 residues.

The chain recombines TRBV4-3 with TRBJ1-6; D call uncertain. Trimming took off 0 bases at V and 0 bases at J, with 6 bases between the two ends. The CDR3 runs to 16 residues. Germline-derived CDR1 and CDR2 are LGHNA and YSLEER. CDR3 nucleotide sequence: TGCGCCAGCAGCCAAGACCCGAGCTCCTATAATTCACCCCTCCACTTT. It is translated as CASSQDPSSYNSPLHF.